The sequence of this T cell receptor (beta chain) was determined in a study of regulatory T cells in long-lasting Graves disease. V was clipped by 8 bases and J by 0 bases, with 14 bases between them. Germline assignment: CDR1 MDHEN and CDR2 SYDVKM. The CDR3 is 16 amino acids. The study's findings and limits: Rather than thyroid tissue, only peripheral blood underwent study.

With iRepertoire HTBI primers and Arm-PCR of CDR3 regions, TCR beta libraries were built. TCRdb reanalysed the multiplex PCR reads using MiXCR and keeps one entry per CDR3 protein. This sample has about 300,000 distinct CDR3 sequences, with more than 15% found just once. Regarding time point: newly diagnosed GD, antithyroid drugs for less than 3 months. Scientists built the TCR library using RNA that was extracted from PBMCs. A note on this clonotype: Its target is not known.

This rearrangement joins TRBV28 to TRBJ2-6, with D tentatively TRBD1 (5 bases). This TCR was recovered from a female donor with Graves disease. Sequenced material: peripheral blood mononuclear cells (PBMCs), taken at new diagnosis, from a patient treated with antithyroid drugs. As DNA, the CDR3 is TGTGCCAGCTCCCGGCAGGGAAGCTCTGGGGCCAACGTCCTGACTTTC. Translation gives CASSRQGSSGANVLTF.